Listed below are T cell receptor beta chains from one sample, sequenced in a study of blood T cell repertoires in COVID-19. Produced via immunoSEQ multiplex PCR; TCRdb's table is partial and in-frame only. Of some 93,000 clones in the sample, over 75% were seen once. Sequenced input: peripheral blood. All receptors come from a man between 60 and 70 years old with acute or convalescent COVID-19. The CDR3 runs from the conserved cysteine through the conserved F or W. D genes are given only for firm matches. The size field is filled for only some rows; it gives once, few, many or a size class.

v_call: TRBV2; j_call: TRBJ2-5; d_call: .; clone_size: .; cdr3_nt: TGTGCCAGCAGTGACAGGGTGGAGACCCAGTACTTC; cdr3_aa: CASSDRVETQYF
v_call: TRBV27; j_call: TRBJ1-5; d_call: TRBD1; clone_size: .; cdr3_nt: TGTGCCAGCAGTGACAGGGGTTGGAATCAGCCCCAGCATTTT; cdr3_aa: CASSDRGWNQPQHF
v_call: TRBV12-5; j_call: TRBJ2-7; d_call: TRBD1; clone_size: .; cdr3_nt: TGTGCTAGTGGTTTTTTCCGACCACCGGGACAGGGGTTTAACGAGCAGTACTTC; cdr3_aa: CASGFFRPPGQGFNEQYF
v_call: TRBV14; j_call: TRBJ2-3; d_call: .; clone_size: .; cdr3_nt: TGTGCCAGCAGCCAAGGTCTAGCGCCAGATACGCAGTATTTT; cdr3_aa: CASSQGLAPDTQYF
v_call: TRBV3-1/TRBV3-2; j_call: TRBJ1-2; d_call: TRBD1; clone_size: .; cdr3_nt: TGTGCCAGCAGCTCCTCGGACAGGGGTATTGGCTACACCTTC; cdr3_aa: CASSSSDRGIGYTF
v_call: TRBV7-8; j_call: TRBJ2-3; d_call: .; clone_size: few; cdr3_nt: TGTGCCAGCAGCTTATTGGCAGGCCTCACAGATACGCAGTATTTT; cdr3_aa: CASSLLAGLTDTQYF
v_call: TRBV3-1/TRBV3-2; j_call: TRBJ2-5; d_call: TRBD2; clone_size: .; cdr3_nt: TGTGCCAGCAGCCTTCTAGCGGGGGGGCGAGAGACCCAGTACTTC; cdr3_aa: CASSLLAGGRETQYF
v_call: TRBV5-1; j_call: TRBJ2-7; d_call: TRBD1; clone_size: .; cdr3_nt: TGCGCCAGCAGTTGGGACAGCTCCTACGAGCAGTACTTC; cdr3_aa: CASSWDSSYEQYF
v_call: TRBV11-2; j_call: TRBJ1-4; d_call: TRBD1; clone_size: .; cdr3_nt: TGTGCCAGCAGCTTAGGACAGGGGACCCTTTTTAATGAAAAACTGTTTTTT; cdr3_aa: CASSLGQGTLFNEKLFF
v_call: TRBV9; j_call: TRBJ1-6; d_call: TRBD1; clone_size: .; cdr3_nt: TGTGCCAGCAGCGTTGCCCTTCAAGGGACAGGGGGCATGAATTCACCCCTCCACTTT; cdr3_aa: CASSVALQGTGGMNSPLHF
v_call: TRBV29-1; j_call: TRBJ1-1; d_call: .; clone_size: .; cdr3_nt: TGCAGCGTTGGGACAGCCGCCGGGGACACTGAAGCTTTCTTT; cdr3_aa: CSVGTAAGDTEAFF
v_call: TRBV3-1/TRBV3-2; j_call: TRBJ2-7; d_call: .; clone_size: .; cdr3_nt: TGTGCCAGCAGCCAAGAAAGGCCACCTGGGAGCTACGAGCAGTACTTC; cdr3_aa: CASSQERPPGSYEQYF